A single sample is the source of the 18 T cell receptor beta chains below, sequenced in a study of shared clonotypes between healthy human individuals. Some clones are missing from TCRdb's copy, which holds only in-frame ones; the method was immunoSEQ multiplex PCR. The sample includes under 1,100,000 clones, roughly 70% of them seen just once. Sequencing was performed on memory CD4+ T cells sorted from blood. Indicated subset: CD45RA-negative fraction. Every receptor here comes from a man aged 18-30 years in good health.

The chain couples TRBV12-5 to TRBJ2-2, with D perhaps matching TRBD1 (5 bases). CDR1 LGHNT and CDR2 FRNRAP come from the germline V gene. V shed 0 bases and J shed 4 bases, with 12 bases lying between them. The CDR3 loop spans 16 amino acids. The CDR3 loop is CASGLVRAQGTGELFF. Here the CDR3 DNA reads TGTGCTAGTGGTTTGGTAAGGGCGCAGGGCACCGGGGAGCTGTTTTTT.

The chain combines TRBV2 with TRBJ1-1; D is uncertain. Deletions cut 9 bases from V and 5 bases from J, with 19 bases between. From germline, CDR1 is SNHLY and CDR2 FYNNEI. CDR3 length equals 14 residues. This CDR3 reads CASTGPHRGTEAFF. In nucleotides, the CDR3 is TGTGCCAGTACCGGGCCCCACCGCGGGACTGAAGCTTTCTTT.

The V call is TRBV25-1, the J call TRBJ2-7, with D tentatively TRBD1 or TRBD2 (6 bases each). The ends were cut back, 10 bases at V and 7 bases at J, with 17 bases in the middle. CDR3 length equals 12 residues. Germline CDR1 MGHDK, CDR2 SYGVNS. The chain's CDR3 is CATRPGGWEQYF. DNA of the CDR3: TGTGCCACCCGGCCCGGGGGCTGGGAGCAGTACTTC.

This clone was found many times. The chain couples TRBV6-1 to TRBJ1-2, with a tentative D call TRBD1 (5 bases). Germline V gives CDR1 MNHNS, CDR2 SASEGT. Trimming stripped 6 bases from V and 2 bases from J, with 16 bases between. This CDR3 region has 15 residues. CDR3 bases: TGTGCCAGCAGGTCAGGGTGGGATGGCAACTATGGCTACACCTTC. Translation: CASRSGWDGNYGYTF.

This clone was counted ten times or more. The same CDR3 can be traced to other DNA sequences in this sample. The V call is TRBV27, the J call TRBJ1-5; D unresolved. CDR3 length: 14 amino acids. V lost 2 bases, J lost 0 bases, and 5 bases lay in between. CDR1 is MNHEY, CDR2 SMNVEV, per germline (reference sequence). The CDR3, as DNA: TGTGCCAGCAGTTTACAGGATAGCAATCAGCCCCAGCATTTT. It is translated as CASSLQDSNQPQHF.

The rearrangement joins TRBV19 to TRBJ1-4; 10 bases line up with TRBD1. The CDR3 sequence is 15 residues long. V trimming: 5 bases; J trimming: 10 bases; junction bases outside the gene matches: 10. Germline CDR1 LNHDA, CDR2 SQIVND (reference sequence). The CDR3 is CASSFPGTGDAKLFF. In DNA form, the CDR3 reads TGTGCCAGTAGTTTCCCCGGGACAGGGGACGCAAAACTGTTTTTT. The full variable domain, with the rest looked up from reference TRBV19 and TRBJ1-4, is DGGITQSPKYLFRKEGQNVTLSCEQNLNHDAMYWYRQDPGQGLRLIYYSQIVNDFQKGDIAEGYSVSREKKESFPLTVTSAQKNPTAFYLCASSFPGTGDAKLFFGSGTQLSVL.

Only one count was recorded for this clone. The rearrangement joins TRBV7-2 to TRBJ1-2; D perhaps matches TRBD1 (6 bases). CDR1 is SGHTA, CDR2 FQGNSA, per germline. The CDR3 loop spans 13 amino acids. V was cut by 5 bases and J by 8 bases, with 15 bases left in between. The CDR3 DNA is TGTGCCAGCAGCCTCCCCCCCGACAGGGGCTACACCTTC. It encodes CASSLPPDRGYTF.

V usage is TRBV30 and J usage is TRBJ1-2; D unresolved. Trimming took 5 bases from V and 4 from J, leaving 11 bases between them. The germline gives CDR1 GTSNPN, CDR2 SVGIG (reference sequence). The CDR3 runs 12 residues. CDR3 protein: CAWGALVYGYTF. The CDR3 coding sequence is TGTGCCTGGGGCGCTTTGGTCTATGGCTACACCTTC.

This sequence joins TRBV4-1 and TRBJ1-4; D gene ambiguous. CDR3 length: 11 amino acids. Germline-derived CDR1 and CDR2 are MGHRA and YSYEKL. V was cut by 2 bases and J by 8 bases, with 3 bases left in between. The CDR3, as DNA: TGCGCCAGCAGCCAATCGGAAAAACTGTTTTTT. This translates into CASSQSEKLFF.

This chain joins TRBV29-1 and TRBJ1-6; D ambiguous. CDR1 is SQVTM, CDR2 ANQGSEA, per germline. V lost 4 bases and J 1 base, leaving 5 bases between the germline ends. The CDR3 is 13 amino acids. DNA for the CDR3: TGCAGCGTTGTGGAGTCCTATAATTCACCCCTCCACTTT. Its translation: CSVVESYNSPLHF.

The V call is TRBV7-2, the J call TRBJ2-5, with 13 bases identical to TRBD2. The trim removed 2 bases at V and 3 bases at J, leaving 3 bases unmatched. Germline V gives CDR1 SGHTA, CDR2 FQGNSA. This CDR3 has 16 amino acids. This chain's CDR3 is CASSLRGLAGKETQYF. Here the CDR3 DNA reads TGTGCCAGCAGCTTAAGGGGACTAGCGGGGAAAGAGACCCAGTACTTC. Filled out from reference TRBV7-2 and TRBJ2-5, the complete variable domain reads GAGVSQSPSNKVTEKGKDVELRCDPISGHTALYWYRQSLGQGLEFLIYFQGNSAPDKSGLPSDRFSAERTGGSVSTLTIQRTQQEDSAVYLCASSLRGLAGKETQYFGPGTRLLVL.

The chain uses TRBV5-1 and TRBJ1-2; D ambiguous. This CDR3 contains 14 residues. Germline-derived CDR1 and CDR2 are SGHRS and YFSETQ. Trimming took 3 bases from V and 0 from J, leaving 9 bases between them. As DNA, the CDR3 is TGCGCCAGCAGCTACGGGTCCTCTAACTATGGCTACACCTTC. Protein product: CASSYGSSNYGYTF. The whole variable domain, filled in from reference TRBV5-1 and TRBJ1-2, reads KAGVTQTPRYLIKTRGQQVTLSCSPISGHRSVSWYQQTPGQGLQFLFEYFSETQRNKGNFPGRFSGRQFSNSRSEMNVSTLELGDSALYLCASSYGSSNYGYTFGSGTRLTVV.

The chain combines TRBV19 with TRBJ2-3; 9 bases match TRBD1. The germline V gene has CDR1 LNHDA and CDR2 SQIVND (reference sequence). The CDR3 covers 15 residues. The V segment lost 5 bases and the J segment 3 bases; nucleotides outside the gene matches: 6. The CDR3: CASSPWDRETDTQYF. The DNA of the CDR3 is TGTGCCAGTAGTCCGTGGGACAGGGAAACAGATACGCAGTATTTT. The full variable domain, its missing parts supplied by reference TRBV19 and TRBJ2-3, is DGGITQSPKYLFRKEGQNVTLSCEQNLNHDAMYWYRQDPGQGLRLIYYSQIVNDFQKGDIAEGYSVSREKKESFPLTVTSAQKNPTAFYLCASSPWDRETDTQYFGPGTRLTVL.

The J gene is TRBJ1-1, the V gene TRBV4-1; 7 bases match TRBD1. Unmatched junction bases numbered 16, after V lost 7 bases and J lost 5 bases. The CDR3 is 16 amino acids. The germline CDR1 and CDR2 sequences are MGHRA and YSYEKL. CDR3 DNA: TGCGCCAGCACGCTAGCTCTCTCGGTCAGGGGGACTGAAGCTTTCTTT. This encodes CASTLALSVRGTEAFF.

The J gene is TRBJ1-6, the V gene TRBV6-5; D unclear. This CDR3 spans 14 amino acids. Trimming took off 7 bases at V and 7 bases at J, with 14 bases between the two ends. CDR1 is MNHEY, CDR2 SVGAGI, per germline. The CDR3 coding sequence is TGTGCCAGCACCCCCCGCGGACGGAATTCACCCCTCCACTTT. Protein: CASTPRGRNSPLHF.

The CDR3 region is CASSYGGLHQQTQYF. In DNA form, the CDR3 reads TGTGCCAGCAGTTACGGAGGGCTACACCAGCAGACCCAGTACTTC. This sequence joins TRBV6-6 and TRBJ2-5; TRBD2 is a possible D gene (6 bases). This CDR3 region has 15 residues. The V and J ends lost 2 bases and 6 bases respectively, with 16 bases between them. Germline-derived CDR1 and CDR2 are MNHNY and SVGAGI (reference sequence).

In its sample, this clone was seen a few times. This chain uses TRBV9 with TRBJ1-5; D is possibly TRBD1 (5 bases). This CDR3 contains 14 residues. Per germline, CDR1 SGDLS and CDR2 YYNGEE. Trimming stripped 0 bases from V and 3 bases from J, with 7 bases between. The CDR3 reads CASSVGDHNQPQHF. In DNA form, the CDR3 reads TGTGCCAGCAGCGTAGGGGACCACAATCAGCCCCAGCATTTT.

The rearrangement uses TRBV6-1 and TRBJ1-2, with D uncertain. Trimming cost V 0 bases and J 0 bases, with 17 bases left between them. Germline V gene sequence: CDR1 MNHNS, CDR2 SASEGT. The CDR3 totals 18 residues. The CDR3 region is CASSEAIIPVRANYGYTF. DNA for the CDR3: TGTGCCAGCAGTGAAGCTATAATACCGGTCCGGGCTAACTATGGCTACACCTTC.